This T cell receptor (beta chain) derives from a study of shared clonotypes between healthy human individuals. Per the germline V gene, CDR1 is SGHRS and CDR2 is YFSETQ. The CDR3 has 16 residues. After removal of 4 bases from V and 7 bases from J, the junction contained 8 bases not matched to a gene. Study-level results: Though the depth was large, rarefaction showed that sorted-subset sequencing was incomplete.

Points on this clone: Its antigen is as yet unknown.

In the original workflow: ImmunoSEQ gave junction-only sequences without quality scores, so filtering differed. Libraries were prepared by immunoSEQ multiplex PCR; TCRdb keeps only in-frame clonotypes and omits some of them. The V and J calls and clone size are taken from that table; D and trimming were inferred from the DNA. The sample records fewer than 2.5 million clones, 80% to 95% being singletons. The sample consisted of naive CD4+ T cells from PBMCs. Described subset: CD45RA+ positively selected. The chain has TRBV5-1 and TRBJ2-1; 13 bases map to TRBD2. This TCR came from a man younger than 35 in good health. Some clones in this sample may be carry-over from other donors' samples. The CDR3 bases are TGCGCCAGCAGCAGACTAGCGGGAGGTCAAATGAATGAGCAGTTCTTC. Its translation: CASSRLAGGQMNEQFF.